This T cell receptor (beta chain) originates from a study of breast tumors, draining lymph nodes, adjacent tissues. Study conclusions and caveats: Compared with lymph nodes, tumors were less diverse; compared with nontumor tissue, more. The data were judged consistent with most tumor T cells coming from lymph node and expanding in tumor. Data only fit, rather than demonstrated, lymph node origin of most tumor T cells.

Breast cancer patients provided tissue from their axillary draining lymph nodes. TCRdb called the multiplex PCR reads again in MiXCR, with one record for every CDR3 protein. In the table there are 150,000 to 200,000 distinct CDR3 sequences, approximately 33% of which are singletons. In its sample, this clonotype was seen many times. Its antigen remains unknown. This TCR derives from a female donor with breast cancer. Some clones in this sample may be carry-over from other donors' samples. Sequences were obtained from axillary lymph node tissue.

The CDR3 loop reads CASSQDHGVRGGDGELFF. CDR3 nucleotide sequence: TGCGCCAGCAGCCAAGATCATGGGGTTAGAGGGGGCGACGGGGAGCTGTTTTTT. V gene TRBV4-3 combines with J gene TRBJ2-2; 7 positions match TRBD1. This CDR3 contains 18 residues. Germline CDR1 reads LGHNA; CDR2 reads YSLEER. V was clipped by 0 bases and J by 7 bases; unmatched bases: 14.